The entry below gives a single TCR beta chain sequence along with its context. There is no known antigen for this receptor. No base-level quality is on record; no much larger clone is a single base apart. The CDR3 goes from the cysteine to the phenylalanine over 15 residues. Solely the CDR3 DNA is kept, with 45 bases framed from the first base. CDR1 and CDR2 are read off the germline V gene as SNHLY and FYNNEI. Trimming removed 3 bases from V and 3 bases from J, leaving 12 bases between the germline ends. The entry originates in a study of naive and memory T cell subsets (dated by TCRdb to 2015 to 2018). Context from the whole study: Sorted naive and memory T cell subsets from peripheral blood were analyzed in the study using a UMI-based, open-source pipeline for TCR alpha and beta sequencing. The functional CMV T cell responses agreed completely with IgG serology results. RNA was DNase-treated and reverse transcribed with TCR constant-region primers, mostly using SuperScript III.

Study-wide findings and limitations: Clonotypes were defined as single alpha or beta chain sequences, not paired alpha/beta receptors. RNA-based TCR counts may be affected by expression changes linked to T cell activation and differentiation. Gini index rose and Shannon and inverse Simpson diversity fell from naive through CM, EM and EMRA in both CD4 and CD8 cells. No ground truth was available to validate the repertoire findings for the naive and memory subsets. The abundance of TCRs followed a power law with an exponent that differed between naive and memory subsets yet stayed consistent across the three individuals. Following error correction, more than 95% of naive TCR sequences occurred only once, which made naive abundance distributions much steeper than those of memory subsets. A few larger clonotypes were present in naive repertoires, especially CD8 naive repertoires, and these clonotypes were possibly memory cells re-expressing CD45RA.

From the second PCR step onward, the TCR alpha chain libraries and the TCR beta chain libraries were amplified separately. Donor CMV status was determined by IFNgamma production from CD4+ T cells after overnight stimulation of fresh PBMCs with CMV viral lysate. Miltenyi beads were used first to positively select CD4 T cells, and CD8 T cells were then positively selected from the CD4-negative fraction. After staining for CD3, CD4, CD8, CD45RA, CD27 and a live/dead dye, cells were sorted on a BD Aria II into four subsets based on CD45RA and CD27. Blood was obtained from a few healthy volunteers, and the blood from each volunteer was fractionated into CD4 and CD8 T cells and subsequently into four differentiation subsets. Approximately 120 ml of peripheral blood was collected from each donor, and PBMC were isolated by Ficoll-Paque PLUS density-gradient centrifugation. Sorted cells were lysed in RLT buffer, after which RNA was extracted using a Qiagen RNeasy kit and stored at -80 degrees C.

The library relied on UMI-ligation and nested PCR. An equimolar mix of two oligonucleotides covering both TRBC1 and TRBC2 was used as the beta constant-region primer. The ligated cDNA went through four rounds of PCR with nested alpha and beta constant-region primers together with the SP2 primer. A single-stranded oligonucleotide bearing the SP2 primer plus a 12-nucleotide UMI was ligated onto the 3' end of the cDNA by T4 RNA ligase 1. The ligation reaction was incubated at 16°C for about 20-24 hours. PCR2 was usually performed as a SYBR Green qPCR and halted at a preset threshold so that over-amplification would not occur. Apart from the first purification, every purification step used Agencourt AMPure XP magnetic beads. Library amounts were measured by Qubit and library quality was assessed on a TapeStation, where the main peak was expected at around 650 bp. Sequencing of the pooled libraries was done on an Illumina MiSeq using v2 2x251 paired-end kits, which typically yielded roughly 0.85-2.3 million reads per sample. Each sample's library went into the pool at roughly 4 nM, and roughly 5-8% PhiX was added to help with cluster recognition. Per the source publication's procedure: Decombinator assigned V and J genes to Demultiplexor-processed FASTQ reads by tag matching, allowing a single base-pair mismatch. UMIs were used by Collapsinator to correct both sequencing errors and frequency errors arising from PCR heterogeneity. TCRs were translated and CDR3s were extracted from the conserved cysteine to the FGXG phenylalanine by CDR3Translator, with non-productive sequences being flagged. Gini, Shannon entropy and inverse Simpson indices were calculated on repertoires subsampled to equal numbers of UMI-defined TCRs. Clonotype abundance distributions were fitted to a power law by maximum likelihood within the linear range. When run on a single naive CD8 sample, MIGEC and the pipeline yielded similar UMI counts, similar unique TCR numbers and similar clonal distributions. One analysis removed from the naive repertoire any naive TCRs that were also present in any memory subset from the same donor. A set of 7,322 CMV-associated CDR3 sequences, compiled from VDJdb and a published dataset, was used to search the repertoires. TCRdb applied fastp at Q25 and MiXCR to the public reads, then kept only in-frame beta chains. Every entry covers one CDR3 protein and lists the most common genes and DNA from its rows. TCRdb, not the original authors, processed these V and J calls. In this sample the table shows over 130,000 distinct CDR3 sequences, about 20% of which occur a single time. Approximately 0.58% of the sample goes to the ten largest clones.

The V and J segments used are TRBV2 and TRBJ2-1; the D gene is perhaps TRBD2, on 6 matching bases. The TCR originated in a human donor in good health. What was sequenced was naive CD8+ T cells from blood. The sample's cell subset or site label, decoded: naive T cells, CD45RA high CD27+. This receptor has the CDR3 CASSDGRGLYNEQFF. The DNA is TGTGCCAGCAGTGATGGGCGGGGACTCTACAATGAGCAGTTCTTC.